This is a list of T cell receptor beta chains from one sample in a study of T-cell memory formation after mild COVID-19. TCRdb reprocessed the 5' RACE reads via MiXCR and lists one record per CDR3 protein. The data show 350,000 to 500,000 distinct CDR3 sequences, with roughly a quarter seen just once and approximately 14% held by the top ten. The sample comprised PBMCs or a T cell subset sorted from them (not recorded which). The receptors were sampled from an adult woman who had mild COVID-19 (a few samples of this study predate the infection). Cell type and time point are not known. Both conserved end residues are part of each CDR3. A row's size may be missing; if present it is once, few, many or a size class.

J,V,size,CDR3
TRBJ2-3,TRBV7-3,few,CASSPWGQSTDTQYF
TRBJ2-1,TRBV7-2,many,CASSPALAPNNEQFF
TRBJ1-2,TRBV5-1,NA,CASSLAQGLNYGYTF
TRBJ2-7,TRBV10-3,few,CAISVLGQGSSYEQYF
TRBJ2-7,TRBV10-3,few,CAISEVAYEQYF
TRBJ1-5,TRBV19,few,CASSGQGHLAVYNQPQHF
TRBJ2-1,TRBV20-1,NA,CSAMGLAGPYNEQFF
TRBJ2-7,TRBV5-6,few,CASSQQGRAPYEQYF
TRBJ1-5,TRBV28,NA,CASRVLTQPQHF
TRBJ1-2,TRBV5-5,NA,CASSPDRVYGYTF
TRBJ2-6,TRBV11-1,few,CASSFDPFDGANVLTF
TRBJ1-2,TRBV7-2,NA,CASSFSGTGLRGYTF
TRBJ2-5,TRBV3-1,NA,CASSQDLLAGGPGETQYF
TRBJ2-3,TRBV4-1,NA,CASSQSFPGGIADTQYF
TRBJ2-1,TRBV7-3,NA,CASSRLAGGVDNEQFF
TRBJ2-1,TRBV15,few,CATSRDYGGSLDEQFF
TRBJ2-5,TRBV2,NA,CASNPGGQETQYF